This TCR beta chain emerged from a study of response to subunit inactivated influenza vaccine. Study results and caveats: There was a suggestion from the authors that each seasonal influenza vaccination recruits few new T cells.

The CDR3 loop spans 16 amino acids. The germline gives CDR1 DFQATT, CDR2 SNEGSKA (reference sequence). Trimming cost V 0 bases and J 6 bases; bases outside gene matches: 11. TCRdb re-called the RT-PCR reads with MiXCR, one entry per CDR3 protein. This table holds around 570,000 distinct CDR3 sequences, around 11% found once. In the case of this clonotype: Its antigen is not identified.

In addition, the sample was reused for a study of T cells expressing NK-cell markers. As reported in that work: It was by 5'RACE template switching with UMIs that TCR beta cDNA was made. Seven donors tested HCMV-seropositive and one tested seronegative among the eight sequenced. In over 5 donors, dominant CD3+CD56+NKG2C+ clonotypes ranked among the top 10 CD8+ clonotypes. The CD3+CD56-NKG2C+ fraction of several donors was also led by these clonotypes.

Here the sequenced sample was PBMCs from blood, taken on the day of vaccination. This TCR came from a man in his fifties who received an inactivated influenza vaccine. The rearrangement links TRBV20-1 to TRBJ2-3; 8 positions agree with TRBD2. The CDR3, as DNA: TGCAGTGCTAGAGATCTCGGGACTAGTATTTCGGATACGCAGTATTTT. Residues: CSARDLGTSISDTQYF.